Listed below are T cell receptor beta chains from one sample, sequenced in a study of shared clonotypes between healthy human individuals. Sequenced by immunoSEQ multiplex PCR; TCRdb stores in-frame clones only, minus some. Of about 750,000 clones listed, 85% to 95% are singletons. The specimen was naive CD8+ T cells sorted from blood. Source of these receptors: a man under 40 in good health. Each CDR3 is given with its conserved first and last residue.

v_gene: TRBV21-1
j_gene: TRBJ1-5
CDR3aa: CASSKGGVAPPLYSNQPQHF

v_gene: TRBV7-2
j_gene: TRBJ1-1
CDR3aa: CASSLHRDTEAFF

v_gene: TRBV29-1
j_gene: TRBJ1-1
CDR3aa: CSVDEILEFTYTLNTEAFF

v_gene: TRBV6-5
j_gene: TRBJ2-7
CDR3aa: CASSGGSAYEQYF

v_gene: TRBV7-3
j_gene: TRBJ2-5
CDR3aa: CASDGRTGEETQYF

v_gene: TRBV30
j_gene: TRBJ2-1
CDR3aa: CAWRPDVSDEQFF

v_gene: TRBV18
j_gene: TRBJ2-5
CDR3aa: CASSPRTSGRPYQETQYF

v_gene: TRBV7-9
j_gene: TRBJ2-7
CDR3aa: CASSGGQGNTYEQYF

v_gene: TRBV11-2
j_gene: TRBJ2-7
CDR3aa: CASTPWTGGYEQYF

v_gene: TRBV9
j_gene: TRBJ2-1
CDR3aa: CASSVGGLSSYNEQFF

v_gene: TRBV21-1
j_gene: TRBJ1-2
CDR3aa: CASSKVGGRLGPAGGHTF

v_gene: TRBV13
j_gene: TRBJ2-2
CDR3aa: CASSPGNTGELFF

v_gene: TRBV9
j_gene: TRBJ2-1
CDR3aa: CASSNSQRDSHNEQFF

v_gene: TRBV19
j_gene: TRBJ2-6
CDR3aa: CASSEDVFGANVLTF

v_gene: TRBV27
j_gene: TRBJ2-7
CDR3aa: CASSGRDRSYEQYF

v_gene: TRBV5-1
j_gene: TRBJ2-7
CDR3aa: CASSLSRGGKYEQYF

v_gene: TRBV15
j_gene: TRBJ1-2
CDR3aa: CATSSRQDYGYTF

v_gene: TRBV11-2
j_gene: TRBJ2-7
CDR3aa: CASRGTGNYYEQYF

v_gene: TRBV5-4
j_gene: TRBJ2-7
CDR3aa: CASSPGTSGYEQYF

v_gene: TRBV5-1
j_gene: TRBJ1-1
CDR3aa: CASSLGSQGARTEAFF

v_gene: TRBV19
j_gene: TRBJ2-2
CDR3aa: CATDRSNTGELFF

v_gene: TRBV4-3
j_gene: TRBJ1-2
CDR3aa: CASSPSTGGGYGYTF

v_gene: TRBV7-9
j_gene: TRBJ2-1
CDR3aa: CASSLPSGSVVAYNEQFF

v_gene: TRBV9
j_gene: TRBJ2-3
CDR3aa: CASSPAADSQDTQYF

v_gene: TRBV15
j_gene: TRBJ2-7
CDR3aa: CATSRVGTGSSEQYF

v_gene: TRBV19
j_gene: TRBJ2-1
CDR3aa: CDVFSLDEQFF

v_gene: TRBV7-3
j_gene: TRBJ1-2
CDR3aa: CASSFIGGYGYTF

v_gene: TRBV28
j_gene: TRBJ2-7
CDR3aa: CASSLPGTSGRPHSYEQYF

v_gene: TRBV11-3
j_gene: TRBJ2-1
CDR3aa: CASSLFASEDEQFF

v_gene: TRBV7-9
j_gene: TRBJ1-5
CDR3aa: CASSLMSQPQHF

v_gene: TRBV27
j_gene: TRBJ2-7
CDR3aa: CASSLWGGYEQYF

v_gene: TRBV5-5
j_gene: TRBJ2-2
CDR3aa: CASTVGTGELFF

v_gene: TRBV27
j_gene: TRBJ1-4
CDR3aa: CASSPSRGEGKLFF

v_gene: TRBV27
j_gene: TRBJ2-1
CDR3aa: CASSLGGRNEQFF

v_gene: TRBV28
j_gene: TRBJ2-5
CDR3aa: CASTAGTSGLWTQYF

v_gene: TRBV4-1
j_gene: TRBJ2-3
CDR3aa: CASSQDPLAGGTDTQYF

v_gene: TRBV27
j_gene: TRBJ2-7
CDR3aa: CASSPGLSPSWEQYF

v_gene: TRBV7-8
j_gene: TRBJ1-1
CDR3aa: CASSFRGPEAFF

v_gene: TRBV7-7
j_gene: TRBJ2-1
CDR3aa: CASSPDPGRNEQFF

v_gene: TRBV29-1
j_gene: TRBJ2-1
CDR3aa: CSVGGTSAYNEQFF

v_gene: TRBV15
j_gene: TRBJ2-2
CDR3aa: CATSRGGGTAGELFF

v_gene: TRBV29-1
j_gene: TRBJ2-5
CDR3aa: CSVAVGKETQYF

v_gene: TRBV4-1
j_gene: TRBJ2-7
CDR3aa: CASSSEGNEQYF

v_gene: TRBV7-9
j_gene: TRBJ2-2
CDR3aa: CASSFKGQSNTGELFF

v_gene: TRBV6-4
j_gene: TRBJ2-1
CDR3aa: CASSDGQFNEQFF

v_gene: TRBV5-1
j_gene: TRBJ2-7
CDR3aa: CASSYTGTLYYEQYF

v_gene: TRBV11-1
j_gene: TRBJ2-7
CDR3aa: CASSPGRGYSYEQYF

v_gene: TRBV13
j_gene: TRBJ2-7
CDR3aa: CASSPNTGTNEQYF

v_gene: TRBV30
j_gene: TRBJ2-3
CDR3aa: CAWSAEADTQYF

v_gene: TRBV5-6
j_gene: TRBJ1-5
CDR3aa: CASSLGHGNQPQHF